The 26 T cell receptor beta chains below come from one sample, sequenced in a study of T cell repertoires in ileal Crohn's disease. Using immunoSEQ multiplex PCR, the repertoire was profiled, and TCRdb retains in-frame clones only, with some absent. The profile shows 25,000 to 30,000 clones, about 81% of them singletons. Sample: ileal tissue. These receptors originate from an adult with Crohn's disease.

The gene calls are TRBV11-3 and TRBJ2-2; no firm D call. The CDR3 has 17 amino acids. Between the trimmed V and J ends, which lost 3 bases and 0 bases, there was a span of 14 bases. Germline assignment: CDR1 SGHNT and CDR2 YENEEA. This CDR3 is CASSLAATRANTGELFF. The CDR3, as DNA: TGTGCCAGCAGCTTGGCCGCGACTCGAGCGAACACCGGGGAGCTGTTTTTT.

The V gene is TRBV6-1, the J gene TRBJ2-5; unclear D gene. Trimming left V 6 bases short and J 4 bases short, with 3 bases between. Looked up from germline, CDR1 is MNHNS and CDR2 is SASEGT. The CDR3 contains 10 residues. For the CDR3, the DNA is TGTGCCAGCAGCGGAGAGACCCAGTACTTC. This translates into CASSGETQYF.

This chain uses TRBV6-6 with TRBJ1-3, with unresolved D. Germline V gene sequence: CDR1 MNHNY, CDR2 SVGAGI (reference sequence). V gave up 0 bases and J gave up 0 bases, with 6 bases separating them. The CDR3 contains 15 residues. For the CDR3, the DNA is TGTGCCAGCAGTTACTCGGCTAGCTCTGGAAACACCATATATTTT. Translated, it gives CASSYSASSGNTIYF.

The rearrangement links TRBV9 to TRBJ1-2; no firm D call. V was trimmed by 0 bases and J by 0 bases, leaving 18 bases between them. The V gene's germline CDR1 is SGDLS and CDR2 YYNGEE. This CDR3 region has 18 residues. Here the CDR3 reads CASSVVIGDLTANYGYTF. The CDR3 DNA is TGTGCCAGCAGCGTAGTCATCGGAGATCTTACCGCTAACTATGGCTACACCTTC.

The chain employs TRBV7-9 and TRBJ1-6; D call uncertain. Germline V gene sequence: CDR1 SEHNR, CDR2 FQNEAQ (reference sequence). This CDR3 comprises 14 residues. Trimming left V 6 bases short and J 9 bases short, with 15 bases between. The CDR3 DNA reads as TGTGCCAGCAGTACCGGCTTTACTAGTTCACCCCTCCACTTT. It specifies CASSTGFTSSPLHF.

The rearrangement uses TRBV29-1 and TRBJ2-6, with 10 bases lining up with TRBD1. The CDR3 extends over 17 amino acids. J lost 0 bases, V lost 4 bases, and 6 bases had no gene match. CDR1 and CDR2 from the germline V gene are SQVTM and ANQGSEA. The DNA for the CDR3 is TGCAGCGTTGCCGGGACAGGGGACTCCTCTGGGGCCAACGTCCTGACTTTC. It translates to CSVAGTGDSSGANVLTF.

This clone was counted between two and nine times. The chain uses TRBV6-5 and TRBJ2-7, with no clear D. The CDR3 totals 13 residues. Germline-derived CDR1 and CDR2 are MNHEY and SVGAGI. V lost 3 bases and J lost 1, with 7 bases in between. CDR3 sequence reads: CASSYYGSYEQYF. The DNA for the CDR3 is TGTGCCAGCAGTTATTACGGGTCCTACGAGCAGTACTTC.

There are a few counts of this clone. V is TRBV6-5 and J is TRBJ2-7; D might be TRBD2 (6 bases). This CDR3 is 14 amino acids long. The V end was cut by 7 bases, the J end by 5 bases, with 18 bases between. Looked up from germline, CDR1 is MNHEY and CDR2 is SVGAGI. CDR3 protein: CASIPRGGMDEQYF. Here the CDR3 DNA reads TGTGCCAGCATACCACGTGGAGGGATGGACGAGCAGTACTTC.

This clone was seen a handful of times. The CDR3 DNA reads TGCGCCAGCAGCATATTGGAGGGGCAGACTGAAGCTTTCTTT. Its translation is CASSILEGQTEAFF. V gene TRBV5-1 combines with J gene TRBJ1-1; TRBD1 might be the D (5 bases). Germline V lookup: CDR1 SGHRS, CDR2 YFSETQ. This CDR3 has 14 residues. V was trimmed by 4 bases and J by 5 bases, leaving 15 bases between them.

This chain links TRBV5-4 with TRBJ2-5, with D perhaps matching TRBD2 (6 bases). The germline V and J ends were trimmed by 9 bases and 4 bases, with 13 bases remaining between them. The V gene's germline CDR1 is SGHNT and CDR2 YYREEE (reference sequence). The CDR3 is 12 residues long. CDR3 DNA: TGTGCCACGGGACTGGAGGTAGAGACCCAGTACTTC. Its protein product is CATGLEVETQYF.

The chain carries TRBV5-1 and TRBJ1-2; 12 bases agree with TRBD1. Germline trimming cut 4 bases from V and 8 bases from J; bases unmatched to any gene: 9. The CDR3 is made up of 15 amino acids. Germline V gene data show CDR1 as SGHRS and CDR2 as YFSETQ. DNA of the CDR3: TGCGCCAGCAGCGCGGGACAGGGGGCGAGGTACGGCTACACCTTC. Protein product: CASSAGQGARYGYTF.

The J gene is TRBJ2-7, the V gene TRBV23-1; 9 bases match TRBD1. TRBV23-1 belongs to the ORF category, with a function that is uncertain. This CDR3 region has 14 residues. J was trimmed by 6 bases and V by 5 bases; bases with no gene match: 8. The chain's CDR3 is CASSSGTGYCEQYF. The CDR3 DNA reads TGCGCCAGCAGTTCCGGGACAGGGTACTGCGAGCAGTACTTC.

This clone was found a few times. The chain uses TRBV4-1 and TRBJ1-4; 10 nucleotides align to TRBD1. CDR1 and CDR2 (germline): MGHRA, YSYEKL. Unmatched junction bases numbered 1, after V lost 1 base and J lost 5 bases. The CDR3 loop spans 15 amino acids. CDR3 loop: CASSQGQGANEKLFF. The DNA of the CDR3 is TGCGCCAGCAGCCAAGGACAGGGGGCGAATGAAAAACTGTTTTTT.

This clone turned up a few times. The chain is built from TRBV9 and TRBJ2-7; possible D gene TRBD2, 6 bases. CDR3 length: 14 residues. Trimming cost V 3 bases and J 6 bases, with 16 bases left between them. Germline V gene data show CDR1 as SGDLS and CDR2 as YYNGEE. The CDR3 region is CASSAGTWAGEQYF. CDR3 DNA: TGTGCCAGCAGCGCCGGGACTTGGGCGGGCGAGCAGTACTTC.

The chain uses TRBV23-1 and TRBJ1-2, with 7 bases aligning to TRBD1. TRBV23-1 is an open reading frame, and its role is uncertain. The CDR3 has 15 residues. With 2 bases clipped from V and 8 bases from J, the junction kept 11 bases outside the gene matches. The CDR3 sequence: CASSQRRGRPWGYTF. Written as DNA, the CDR3 is TGCGCCAGCAGTCAACGGAGGGGGCGTCCCTGGGGCTACACCTTC.

As for this clone: Other DNA sequences in this sample translate to the same CDR3. The chain couples TRBV7-9 to TRBJ2-7, with TRBD1 matching 8 bases. This CDR3 region has 15 residues. The ends lost 2 bases at V and 2 bases at J; junction bases unmatched: 5. CDR1 and CDR2 from the germline V gene are SEHNR and FQNEAQ (reference sequence). Here the CDR3 reads CASSLKGQGAYEQYF. CDR3 nucleotides: TGTGCCAGCAGCTTAAAAGGACAGGGTGCCTACGAGCAGTACTTC.

The rearrangement joins TRBV7-2 to TRBJ1-5; 8 bases agree with TRBD1. The ends lost 4 bases at V and 4 bases at J; junction bases unmatched: 9. This CDR3 is 16 amino acids long. Germline-derived CDR1 and CDR2 are SGHTA and FQGNSA. CDR3 loop: CASSSLGQGLNQPQHF. For the CDR3, the DNA is TGTGCCAGCAGCTCCCTTGGACAGGGACTTAATCAGCCCCAGCATTTT.

This chain uses TRBV6-5 with TRBJ2-7; D perhaps matches TRBD2 (6 bases). The CDR3 covers 12 residues. V was clipped by 4 bases and J by 6 bases, with 10 bases between them. Germline V gives CDR1 MNHEY, CDR2 SVGAGI. The CDR3: CASSWDFSEQYF. DNA of the CDR3: TGTGCCAGCAGTTGGGACTTCAGCGAGCAGTACTTC.

This clone was detected once. This chain joins TRBV9 and TRBJ1-2; 9 bases agree with TRBD1. The V segment lost 2 bases and the J segment 6 bases; nucleotides outside the gene matches: 8. The CDR3 runs to 15 residues. Germline V gene sequence: CDR1 SGDLS, CDR2 YYNGEE. The CDR3 region is CASSVAQGARNGYTF. DNA for the CDR3: TGTGCCAGCAGCGTTGCACAGGGGGCGCGTAATGGCTACACCTTC.

This chain joins TRBV27 and TRBJ2-6, with unresolved D. Trimming took 3 bases from V and 0 from J, leaving 12 bases between them. The CDR3 is made up of 17 amino acids. Germline lookup yields CDR1 MNHEY and CDR2 SMNVEV (reference sequence). The CDR3 DNA reads TGTGCCAGCAGTTTCTGGAGTACCTACTCTGGGGCCAACGTCCTGACTTTC. Amino acids: CASSFWSTYSGANVLTF.

This chain connects TRBV5-1 to TRBJ2-1; 8 nucleotides match TRBD2. With 1 base clipped from V and 7 bases from J, the junction kept 7 bases outside the gene matches. This CDR3 comprises 15 residues. Germline assignment: CDR1 SGHRS and CDR2 YFSETQ. This CDR3 reads CASSLNRGGLNEQFF. CDR3 nucleotide sequence: TGCGCCAGCAGCTTGAATCGGGGGGGCTTAAATGAGCAGTTCTTC. The entire variable domain, with the rest obtained from reference TRBV5-1 and TRBJ2-1, is as follows: KAGVTQTPRYLIKTRGQQVTLSCSPISGHRSVSWYQQTPGQGLQFLFEYFSETQRNKGNFPGRFSGRQFSNSRSEMNVSTLELGDSALYLCASSLNRGGLNEQFFGPGTRLTVL.

The V and J genes are TRBV7-9 and TRBJ1-5; D is possibly TRBD1 (5 bases). The CDR3 sequence is 14 residues long. Trimming stripped 1 base from V and 9 bases from J, with 13 bases between. Germline values: CDR1 SEHNR, CDR2 FQNEAQ (reference sequence). CDR3 DNA: TGTGCCAGCAGCTTAGACGGCCAGGGCGGGCCCCAGCATTTT. Its protein product is CASSLDGQGGPQHF.

The chain employs TRBV11-2 and TRBJ2-7, with 7 bases aligning to TRBD1. V shed 3 bases and J 2 bases; nucleotides not matched to a gene: 4. The CDR3 loop spans 14 amino acids. The germline V gene encodes CDR1 SGHAT and CDR2 FQNNGV. CDR3 region: CASSFRTGAYEQYF. In nucleotides, the CDR3 is TGTGCCAGCAGCTTCCGGACAGGAGCCTACGAGCAGTACTTC. The variable domain in full, completed from reference TRBV11-2 and TRBJ2-7, reads EAGVAQSPRYKIIEKRQSVAFWCNPISGHATLYWYQQILGQGPKLLIQFQNNGVVDDSQLPKDRFSAERLKGVDSTLKIQPAKLEDSAVYLCASSFRTGAYEQYFGPGTRLTVT.

The chain joins TRBV30 to TRBJ1-1; D not resolved. V was clipped by 4 bases and J by 3 bases, with 12 bases between them. From germline, CDR1 is GTSNPN and CDR2 SVGIG (reference sequence). CDR3 length equals 13 residues. CDR3 bases: TGTGCCTGGACCCTAACGAGGGACACTGAAGCTTTCTTT. This codes for CAWTLTRDTEAFF.

The chain combines TRBV5-6 with TRBJ2-7; D might be TRBD2 (6 bases). V shed 0 bases and J shed 4 bases, with 11 bases lying between them. From germline, CDR1 is SGHDT and CDR2 YYEEEE. The length of the CDR3 is 14 residues. The CDR3 loop reads CASSLGGVAYEQYF. For the CDR3, the DNA is TGTGCCAGCAGCTTGGGCGGGGTGGCGTACGAGCAGTACTTC. Together with reference TRBV5-6 and TRBJ2-7, the CDR3 gives the full variable domain: DAGVTQSPTHLIKTRGQQVTLRCSPKSGHDTVSWYQQALGQGPQFIFQYYEEEERQRGNFPDRFSGHQFPNYSSELNVNALLLGDSALYLCASSLGGVAYEQYFGPGTRLTVT.

The rearrangement joins TRBV13 to TRBJ2-7; D might be TRBD2 (6 bases). V lost 0 bases, J lost 5 bases, and 8 bases lay in between. This CDR3 is 13 amino acids long. The germline gives CDR1 PRHDT, CDR2 FYEKMQ (reference sequence). CDR3 DNA: TGTGCCAGCAGCTTAGGGGGGACTGACGAGCAGTACTTC. As protein: CASSLGGTDEQYF.